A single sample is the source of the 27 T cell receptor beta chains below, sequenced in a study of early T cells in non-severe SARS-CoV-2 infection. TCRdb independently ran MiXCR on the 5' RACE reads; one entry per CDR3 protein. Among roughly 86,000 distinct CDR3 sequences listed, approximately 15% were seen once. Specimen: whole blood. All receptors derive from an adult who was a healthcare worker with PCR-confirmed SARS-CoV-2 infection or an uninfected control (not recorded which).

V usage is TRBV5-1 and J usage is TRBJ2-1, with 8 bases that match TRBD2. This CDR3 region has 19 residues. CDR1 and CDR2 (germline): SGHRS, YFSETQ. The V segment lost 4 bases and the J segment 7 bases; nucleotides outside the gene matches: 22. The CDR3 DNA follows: TGCGCCAGCAGCCACCTCACTAGCGGCCGGGGGCAAATAGGAAATGAGCAGTTCTTC. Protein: CASSHLTSGRGQIGNEQFF.

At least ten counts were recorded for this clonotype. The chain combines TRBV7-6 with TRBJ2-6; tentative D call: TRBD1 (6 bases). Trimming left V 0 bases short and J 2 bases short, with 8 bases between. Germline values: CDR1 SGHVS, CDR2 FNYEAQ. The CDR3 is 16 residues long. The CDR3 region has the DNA TGTGCCAGCAGCTTAGCGGGGGCCACTGGGGCCAACGTCCTGACTTTC. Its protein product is CASSLAGATGANVLTF.

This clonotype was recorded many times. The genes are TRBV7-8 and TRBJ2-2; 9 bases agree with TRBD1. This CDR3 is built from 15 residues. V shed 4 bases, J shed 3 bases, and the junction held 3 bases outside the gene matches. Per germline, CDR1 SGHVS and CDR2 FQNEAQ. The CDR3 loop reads CASSWGQGYTGELFF. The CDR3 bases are TGTGCCAGCAGCTGGGGACAGGGCTACACCGGGGAGCTGTTTTTT.

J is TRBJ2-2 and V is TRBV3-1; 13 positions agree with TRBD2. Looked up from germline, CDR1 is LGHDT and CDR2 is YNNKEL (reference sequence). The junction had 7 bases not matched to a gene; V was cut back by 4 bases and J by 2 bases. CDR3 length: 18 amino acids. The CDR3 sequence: CASSPETSGGPNTGELFF. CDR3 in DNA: TGTGCCAGCAGCCCTGAGACTAGCGGGGGGCCAAACACCGGGGAGCTGTTTTTT.

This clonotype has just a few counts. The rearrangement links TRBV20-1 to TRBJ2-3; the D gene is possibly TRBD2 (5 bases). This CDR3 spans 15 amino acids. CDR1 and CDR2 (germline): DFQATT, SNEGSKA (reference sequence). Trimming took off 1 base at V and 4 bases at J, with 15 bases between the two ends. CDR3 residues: CSARVSLGVPDTQYF. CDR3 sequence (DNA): TGCAGTGCTAGAGTTAGTCTCGGGGTTCCAGATACGCAGTATTTT.

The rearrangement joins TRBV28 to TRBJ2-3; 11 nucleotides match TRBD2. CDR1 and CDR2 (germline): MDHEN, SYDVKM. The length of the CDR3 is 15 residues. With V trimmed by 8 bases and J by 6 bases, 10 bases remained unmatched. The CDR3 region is CASGSIAGGTDTQYF. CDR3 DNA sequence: TGTGCCAGCGGATCAATAGCGGGGGGGACGGATACGCAGTATTTT.

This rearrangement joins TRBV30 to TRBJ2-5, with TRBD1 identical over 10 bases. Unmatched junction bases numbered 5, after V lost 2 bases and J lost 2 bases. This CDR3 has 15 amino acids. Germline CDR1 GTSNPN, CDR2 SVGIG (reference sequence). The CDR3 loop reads CAWSPGQGGQETQYF. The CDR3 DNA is TGTGCCTGGAGTCCCGGACAGGGGGGTCAAGAGACCCAGTACTTC.

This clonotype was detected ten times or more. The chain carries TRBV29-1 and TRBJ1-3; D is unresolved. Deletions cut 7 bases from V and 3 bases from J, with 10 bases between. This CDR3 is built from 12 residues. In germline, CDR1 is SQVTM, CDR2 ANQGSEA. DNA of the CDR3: TGCAGCGCATTTCATAGTGGAAACACCATATATTTT. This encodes CSAFHSGNTIYF.

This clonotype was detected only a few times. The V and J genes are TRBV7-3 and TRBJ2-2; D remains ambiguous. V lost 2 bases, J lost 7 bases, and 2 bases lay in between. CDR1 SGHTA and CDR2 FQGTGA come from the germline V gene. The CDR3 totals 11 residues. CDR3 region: CASSLDGELFF. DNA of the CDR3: TGTGCCAGCAGCTTAGACGGGGAGCTGTTTTTT.

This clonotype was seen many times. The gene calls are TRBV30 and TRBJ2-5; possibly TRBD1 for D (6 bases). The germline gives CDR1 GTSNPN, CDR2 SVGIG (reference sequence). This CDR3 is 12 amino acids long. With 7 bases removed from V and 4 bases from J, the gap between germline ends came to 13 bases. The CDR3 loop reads CALGHSGETQYF. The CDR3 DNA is TGTGCCTTGGGACACTCCGGAGAGACCCAGTACTTC. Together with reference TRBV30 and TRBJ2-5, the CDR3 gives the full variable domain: SQTIHQWPATLVQPVGSPLSLECTVEGTSNPNLYWYRQAAGRGLQLLFYSVGIGQISSEVPQNLSASRPQDRQFILSSKKLLLSDSGFYLCALGHSGETQYFGPGTRLLVL.

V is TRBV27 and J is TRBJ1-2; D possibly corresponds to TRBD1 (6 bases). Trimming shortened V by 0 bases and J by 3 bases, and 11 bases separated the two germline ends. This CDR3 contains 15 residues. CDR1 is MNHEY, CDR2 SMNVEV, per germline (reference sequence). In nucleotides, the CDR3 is TGTGCCAGCAGTTTATCAGGACAGTTTCACTATGGCTACACCTTC. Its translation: CASSLSGQFHYGYTF.

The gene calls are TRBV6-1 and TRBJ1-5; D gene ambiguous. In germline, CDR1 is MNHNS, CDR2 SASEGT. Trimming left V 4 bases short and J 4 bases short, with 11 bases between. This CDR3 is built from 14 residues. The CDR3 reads CASSAGGLNQPQHF. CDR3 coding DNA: TGTGCCAGCAGTGCGGGAGGGTTGAATCAGCCCCAGCATTTT.

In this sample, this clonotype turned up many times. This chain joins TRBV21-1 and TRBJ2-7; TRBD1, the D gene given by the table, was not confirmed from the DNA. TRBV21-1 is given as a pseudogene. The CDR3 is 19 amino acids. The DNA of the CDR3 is TGTGCCAGCAGCAAAGTAAGTCGCGGTGAAGCGCCCGGAGACTACGAGCAGTACGTC. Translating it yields CASSKVSRGEAPGDYEQYV.

CDR3 bases: TGTGCCAGCAGCCGTCAACGAGGTCCCCAAGAGACCCAGTACTTC. Its translation: CASSRQRGPQETQYF. The rearrangement links TRBV11-1 to TRBJ2-5; D not certain. Trimming stripped 5 bases from V and 1 base from J, with 14 bases between. CDR3 length: 15 amino acids. From germline, CDR1 is SGHAT and CDR2 FQDESV (reference sequence).

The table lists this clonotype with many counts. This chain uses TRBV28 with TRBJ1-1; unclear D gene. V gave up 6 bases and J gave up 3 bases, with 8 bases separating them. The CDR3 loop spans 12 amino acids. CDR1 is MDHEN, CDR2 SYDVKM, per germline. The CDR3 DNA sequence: TGTGCCAGCAGCCTCCCCCACACTGAAGCTTTCTTT. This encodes CASSLPHTEAFF.

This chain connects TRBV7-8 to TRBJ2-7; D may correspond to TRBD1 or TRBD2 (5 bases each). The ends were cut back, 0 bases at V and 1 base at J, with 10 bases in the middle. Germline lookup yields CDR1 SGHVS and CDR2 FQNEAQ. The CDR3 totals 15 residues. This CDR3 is CASSLAGVNSYEQYV. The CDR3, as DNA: TGTGCCAGCAGCTTAGCGGGGGTTAATTCCTACGAGCAGTACGTC.

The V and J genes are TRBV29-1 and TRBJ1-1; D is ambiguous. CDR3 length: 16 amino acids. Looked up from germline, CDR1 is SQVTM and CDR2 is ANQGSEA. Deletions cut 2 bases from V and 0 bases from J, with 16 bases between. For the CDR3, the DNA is TGCAGCGTTGAATACGTTGGGGTCGGGTTGAACACTGAAGCTTTCTTT. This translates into CSVEYVGVGLNTEAFF. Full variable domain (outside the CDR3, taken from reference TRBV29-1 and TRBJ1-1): SAVISQKPSRDICQRGTSLTIQCQVDSQVTMMFWYRQQPGQSLTLIATANQGSEATYESGFVIDKFPISRPNLTFSTLTVSNMSPEDSSIYLCSVEYVGVGLNTEAFFGQGTRLTVV.

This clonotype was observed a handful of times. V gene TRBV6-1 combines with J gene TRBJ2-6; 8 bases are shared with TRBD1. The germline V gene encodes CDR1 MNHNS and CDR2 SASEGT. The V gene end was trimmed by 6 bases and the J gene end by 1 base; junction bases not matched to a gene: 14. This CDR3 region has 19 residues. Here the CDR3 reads CASSAATGGARSGANVLTF. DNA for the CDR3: TGTGCCAGCAGCGCAGCAACAGGGGGAGCCAGGTCTGGGGCCAACGTCCTGACTTTC.

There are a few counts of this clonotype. For the CDR3, the DNA is TGTGCCAGCAGCTTAGCTATAGCGGGGGAGTATGAGCAGTTCTTC. Amino acids: CASSLAIAGEYEQFF. The chain uses TRBV11-2 and TRBJ2-1; 9 nucleotides agree with TRBD2. The CDR3 is 15 amino acids. V lost 1 base, J lost 8 bases, and 6 bases stayed unmatched. CDR1 is SGHAT and CDR2 is FQNNGV in the germline V gene.

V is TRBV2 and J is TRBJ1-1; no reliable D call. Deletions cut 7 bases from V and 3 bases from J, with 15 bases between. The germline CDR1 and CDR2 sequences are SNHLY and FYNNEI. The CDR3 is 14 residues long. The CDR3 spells CASTLDYVYTEAFF. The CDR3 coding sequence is TGTGCCAGCACCTTAGACTATGTGTACACTGAAGCTTTCTTT.

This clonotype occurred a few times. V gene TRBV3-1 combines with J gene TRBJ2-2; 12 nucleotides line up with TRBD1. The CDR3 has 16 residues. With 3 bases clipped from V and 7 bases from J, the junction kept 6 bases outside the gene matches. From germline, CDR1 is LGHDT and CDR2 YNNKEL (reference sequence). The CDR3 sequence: CASSQAGQGAGGELFF. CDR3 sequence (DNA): TGTGCCAGCAGCCAGGCGGGACAGGGGGCCGGCGGGGAGCTGTTTTTT. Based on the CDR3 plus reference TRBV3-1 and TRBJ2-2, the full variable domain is DTAVSQTPKYLVTQMGNDKSIKCEQNLGHDTMYWYKQDSKKFLKIMFSYNNKELIINETVPNRFSPKSPDKAHLNLHINSLELGDSAVYFCASSQAGQGAGGELFFGEGSRLTVL.

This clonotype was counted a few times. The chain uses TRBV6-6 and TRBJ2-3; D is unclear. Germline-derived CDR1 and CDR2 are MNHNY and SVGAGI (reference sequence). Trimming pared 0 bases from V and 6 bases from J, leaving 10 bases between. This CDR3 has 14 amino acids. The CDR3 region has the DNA TGTGCCAGCAGTTACTCTCATCGAGGTGATACGCAGTATTTT. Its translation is CASSYSHRGDTQYF.

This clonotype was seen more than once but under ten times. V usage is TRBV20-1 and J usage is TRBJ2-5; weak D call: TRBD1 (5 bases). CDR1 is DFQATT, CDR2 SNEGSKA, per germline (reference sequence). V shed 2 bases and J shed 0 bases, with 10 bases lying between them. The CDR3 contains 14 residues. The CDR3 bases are TGCAGTGCTAGACCTCACAGGAACCAAGAGACCCAGTACTTC. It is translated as CSARPHRNQETQYF.

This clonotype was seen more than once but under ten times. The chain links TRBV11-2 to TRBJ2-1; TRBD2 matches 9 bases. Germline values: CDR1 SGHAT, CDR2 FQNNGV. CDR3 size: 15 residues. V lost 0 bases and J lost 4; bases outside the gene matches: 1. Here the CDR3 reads CASSLDAGGYNEQFF. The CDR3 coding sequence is TGTGCCAGCAGCTTAGACGCGGGGGGGTACAATGAGCAGTTCTTC. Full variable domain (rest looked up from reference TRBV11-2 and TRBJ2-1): EAGVAQSPRYKIIEKRQSVAFWCNPISGHATLYWYQQILGQGPKLLIQFQNNGVVDDSQLPKDRFSAERLKGVDSTLKIQPAKLEDSAVYLCASSLDAGGYNEQFFGPGTRLTVL.

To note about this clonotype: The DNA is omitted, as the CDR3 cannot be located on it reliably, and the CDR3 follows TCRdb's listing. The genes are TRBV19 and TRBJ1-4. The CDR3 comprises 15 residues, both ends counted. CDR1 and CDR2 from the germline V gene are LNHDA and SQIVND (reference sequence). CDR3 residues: CAVASTLQLMKNCFF.

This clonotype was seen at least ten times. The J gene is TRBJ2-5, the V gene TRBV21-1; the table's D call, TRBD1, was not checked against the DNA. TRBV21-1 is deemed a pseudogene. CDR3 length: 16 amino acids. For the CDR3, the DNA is TGTGCCAGCAGTTCCCCGCCGGACAGGGACCAAGAGACCCAGTACTTC. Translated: CASSSPPDRDQETQYF.

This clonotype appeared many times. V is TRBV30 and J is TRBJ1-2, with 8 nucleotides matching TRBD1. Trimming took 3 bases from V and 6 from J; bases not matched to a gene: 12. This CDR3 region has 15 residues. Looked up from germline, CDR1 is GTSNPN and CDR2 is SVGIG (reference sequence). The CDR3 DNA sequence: TGTGCCTGGAGCCCTTTTTCAGGGGGCCACAATGGCTACACCTTC. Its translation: CAWSPFSGGHNGYTF.